This is a list of T cell receptor beta chains from one sample in a study of shared clonotypes between healthy human individuals. TCRdb's table, derived via immunoSEQ multiplex PCR, lists solely in-frame clones and lacks some. The table lists hundreds of thousands of clones, 80% to 95% of them singletons, with more than 20% in the top ten. Sequencing was carried out using naive CD8+ T cells sorted from blood. These receptor sequences come from a man aged 30-40 years in good health. Both conserved end residues are part of each CDR3. Each record gives: V gene, clone size, J gene, D gene, CDR3 protein, CDR3 DNA. A D gene is named only where the DNA matches it firmly. Part of the rows lack a size; the others show once, few, many or a class for expanded clones.

v_call: TRBV28; clone_size: -; j_call: TRBJ2-3; d_call: TRBD1; cdr3_aa: CASTRDRYTDTQYF; cdr3_nt: TGTGCCAGCACCCGGGACAGATACACAGATACGCAGTATTTT
v_call: TRBV6-4; clone_size: -; j_call: TRBJ2-1; d_call: -; cdr3_aa: CASSDSEGPYNEQFF; cdr3_nt: TGTGCCAGCAGTGACTCTGAGGGCCCCTACAATGAGCAGTTCTTC
v_call: TRBV2; clone_size: -; j_call: TRBJ2-7; d_call: -; cdr3_aa: CASTGGSYEQYF; cdr3_nt: TGTGCCAGCACAGGAGGGTCTTACGAGCAGTACTTC
v_call: TRBV13; clone_size: -; j_call: TRBJ2-5; d_call: TRBD1; cdr3_aa: CASSPETGSAYETQYF; cdr3_nt: TGTGCCAGCAGCCCCGAGACAGGGTCGGCGTATGAGACCCAGTACTTC
v_call: TRBV5-1; clone_size: -; j_call: TRBJ2-3; d_call: TRBD1; cdr3_aa: CASSGTEIGTDTQYF; cdr3_nt: TGCGCCAGCAGCGGGACAGAGATCGGCACAGATACGCAGTATTTT
v_call: TRBV7-9; clone_size: -; j_call: TRBJ1-4; d_call: TRBD1; cdr3_aa: CASSLSVGTADEKLFF; cdr3_nt: TGTGCCAGCAGCTTAAGCGTGGGGACAGCAGATGAAAAACTGTTTTTT
v_call: TRBV2; clone_size: -; j_call: TRBJ1-1; d_call: -; cdr3_aa: CASSDEFSGDTEAFF; cdr3_nt: TGTGCCAGCAGTGATGAGTTTTCGGGCGACACTGAAGCTTTCTTT
v_call: TRBV18; clone_size: -; j_call: TRBJ2-3; d_call: TRBD1; cdr3_aa: CASSPETGQNTQYF; cdr3_nt: TGTGCCAGCTCACCAGAGACAGGGCAGAATACGCAGTATTTT
v_call: TRBV6-5; clone_size: -; j_call: TRBJ1-3; d_call: -; cdr3_aa: CASSYGAFSSGNTIYF; cdr3_nt: TGTGCCAGCAGTTACGGGGCTTTCAGCTCTGGAAACACCATATATTTT
v_call: TRBV25-1; clone_size: -; j_call: TRBJ1-2; d_call: TRBD1; cdr3_aa: CASADRSYGYTF; cdr3_nt: TGTGCCAGCGCGGACAGGAGCTATGGCTACACCTTC
v_call: TRBV5-5; clone_size: -; j_call: TRBJ2-1; d_call: TRBD2; cdr3_aa: CASSLAGGSVSYNEQFF; cdr3_nt: TGTGCCAGCAGCTTGGCCGGCGGGAGTGTATCCTACAATGAGCAGTTCTTC
v_call: TRBV7-9; clone_size: -; j_call: TRBJ2-7; d_call: TRBD1; cdr3_aa: CASSPRTGRKNEQYF; cdr3_nt: TGTGCCAGCAGCCCTCGGACAGGGAGGAAGAACGAGCAGTACTTC
v_call: TRBV6-5; clone_size: -; j_call: TRBJ2-7; d_call: -; cdr3_aa: CASSSPFGTYEQYF; cdr3_nt: TGTGCCAGCAGTTCGCCGTTCGGAACCTACGAGCAGTACTTC
v_call: TRBV9; clone_size: few; j_call: TRBJ1-2; d_call: -; cdr3_aa: CASSPRRHTF; cdr3_nt: TGTGCCAGCAGCCCCCGCCGCCACACCTTC
v_call: TRBV9; clone_size: once; j_call: TRBJ1-1; d_call: -; cdr3_aa: CASSGTVDEGTEAFF; cdr3_nt: TGTGCCAGCAGCGGGACAGTGGACGAGGGAACTGAAGCTTTCTTT
v_call: TRBV27; clone_size: -; j_call: TRBJ2-1; d_call: -; cdr3_aa: CASLGFSYNEQFF; cdr3_nt: TGTGCCAGTCTAGGCTTTTCCTACAATGAGCAGTTCTTC
v_call: TRBV7-9; clone_size: once; j_call: TRBJ2-5; d_call: TRBD2; cdr3_aa: CASSFGLAGDF; cdr3_nt: TGTGCCAGCAGCTTCGGGTTAGCGGGGGACTTC
v_call: TRBV5-8; clone_size: -; j_call: TRBJ2-1; d_call: -; cdr3_aa: CASSFVGGSYNEQFF; cdr3_nt: TGTGCCAGCAGCTTCGTTGGGGGCTCCTACAATGAGCAGTTCTTC
v_call: TRBV5-1; clone_size: -; j_call: TRBJ2-3; d_call: TRBD1; cdr3_aa: CASSLATGGASDTQYF; cdr3_nt: TGCGCCAGCAGCTTGGCGACAGGGGGCGCGTCAGATACGCAGTATTTT
v_call: TRBV7-9; clone_size: -; j_call: TRBJ2-1; d_call: TRBD2; cdr3_aa: CASSFAGGRSKSYNEQFF; cdr3_nt: TGTGCCAGCAGTTTTGCTGGCGGGAGGTCCAAATCCTACAATGAGCAGTTCTTC
v_call: TRBV7-9; clone_size: -; j_call: TRBJ2-3; d_call: -; cdr3_aa: CASSLARLGDTQYF; cdr3_nt: TGTGCCAGCAGCTTAGCGAGGCTGGGAGACACGCAGTATTTT
v_call: TRBV30; clone_size: -; j_call: TRBJ2-3; d_call: -; cdr3_aa: CAWSVFGPSTDTQYF; cdr3_nt: TGTGCCTGGAGTGTGTTCGGACCTAGCACAGATACGCAGTATTTT
v_call: TRBV2; clone_size: -; j_call: TRBJ2-7; d_call: TRBD2; cdr3_aa: CASSFSGGGDYEQYF; cdr3_nt: TGTGCCAGCAGTTTCTCTGGGGGGGGAGACTACGAGCAGTACTTC
v_call: TRBV4-3; clone_size: -; j_call: TRBJ2-7; d_call: TRBD1; cdr3_aa: CASSQEVETGVSYEQYF; cdr3_nt: TGCGCCAGCAGCCAAGAGGTTGAGACAGGGGTCTCCTACGAGCAGTACTTC
v_call: TRBV30; clone_size: -; j_call: TRBJ1-3; d_call: TRBD1; cdr3_aa: CAWETGTGTNTIYF; cdr3_nt: TGTGCCTGGGAGACCGGGACAGGGACCAACACCATATATTTT
v_call: TRBV5-6; clone_size: -; j_call: TRBJ2-7; d_call: TRBD2; cdr3_aa: CASSFGLAGTSSYEQYF; cdr3_nt: TGTGCCAGCAGCTTTGGGCTAGCGGGAACAAGCTCCTACGAGCAGTACTTC
v_call: TRBV29-1; clone_size: -; j_call: TRBJ1-1; d_call: TRBD1; cdr3_aa: CSVGTGSEAFF; cdr3_nt: TGCAGCGTAGGGACAGGGAGTGAAGCTTTCTTT
v_call: TRBV21-1; clone_size: few; j_call: TRBJ2-3; d_call: -; cdr3_aa: CASSKEQGPTSTDTQYF; cdr3_nt: TGTGCCAGCAGCAAAGAGCAGGGACCCACTAGCACAGATACGCAGTATTTT
v_call: TRBV9; clone_size: -; j_call: TRBJ1-1; d_call: TRBD1; cdr3_aa: CASSPRTGKSPRVSPFF; cdr3_nt: TGTGCCAGCAGTCCTCGGACAGGAAAGTCCCCTCGTGTATCTCCTTTCTTT
v_call: TRBV10-3; clone_size: -; j_call: TRBJ2-7; d_call: TRBD2; cdr3_aa: CAISERTSGRADYEQYF; cdr3_nt: TGTGCCATCAGTGAGCGGACTAGCGGGAGGGCCGACTACGAGCAGTACTTC
v_call: TRBV27; clone_size: -; j_call: TRBJ2-2; d_call: TRBD1; cdr3_aa: CASSLNSGTGRNGGELFF; cdr3_nt: TGTGCCAGCAGTCTGAACTCCGGGACAGGCCGTAATGGGGGGGAGCTGTTTTTT
v_call: TRBV9; clone_size: -; j_call: TRBJ1-2; d_call: -; cdr3_aa: CASSVRAFYGYTF; cdr3_nt: TGTGCCAGCAGCGTACGAGCCTTCTATGGCTACACCTTC